The clone carrying this TCR beta chain was seen only a few times. The antigen remains undetermined. The V gene's germline CDR1 is LNHDA and CDR2 SQIVND (reference sequence). CDR3 length: 14 amino acids. Between the trimmed V and J ends, which lost 5 bases and 8 bases, there was a span of 15 bases. TCRdb's copy holds only in-frame clones and misses some; the assay was immunoSEQ multiplex PCR. The sample carries fewer than 70,000 clones, 70% to 90% recorded once. The data originate from a study of OX40 agonist ivuxolimab in advanced cancers. Study findings and constraints: At 0.1 to 3.0 mg/kg and by week 6, CD4+ and CD8+ T cells in the blood had expanded clonally. Low clonal expansion, among the lowest seen, marked partial responders at 0.1-3.0 mg/kg.

Sequenced here: CD4+ or CD8+ T cells sorted from blood, sampled in a trial of the OX40 agonist ivuxolimab. The V gene is TRBV19, the J gene TRBJ1-4; maybe TRBD1 (5 bases). The sequence came from an adult with an advanced solid tumor such as melanoma, head and neck, liver or kidney cancer. The CDR3, as DNA: TGTGCCAGTAGTCGTCGGGACGCCCAGGAAAAACTGTTTTTT. Its translation: CASSRRDAQEKLFF.